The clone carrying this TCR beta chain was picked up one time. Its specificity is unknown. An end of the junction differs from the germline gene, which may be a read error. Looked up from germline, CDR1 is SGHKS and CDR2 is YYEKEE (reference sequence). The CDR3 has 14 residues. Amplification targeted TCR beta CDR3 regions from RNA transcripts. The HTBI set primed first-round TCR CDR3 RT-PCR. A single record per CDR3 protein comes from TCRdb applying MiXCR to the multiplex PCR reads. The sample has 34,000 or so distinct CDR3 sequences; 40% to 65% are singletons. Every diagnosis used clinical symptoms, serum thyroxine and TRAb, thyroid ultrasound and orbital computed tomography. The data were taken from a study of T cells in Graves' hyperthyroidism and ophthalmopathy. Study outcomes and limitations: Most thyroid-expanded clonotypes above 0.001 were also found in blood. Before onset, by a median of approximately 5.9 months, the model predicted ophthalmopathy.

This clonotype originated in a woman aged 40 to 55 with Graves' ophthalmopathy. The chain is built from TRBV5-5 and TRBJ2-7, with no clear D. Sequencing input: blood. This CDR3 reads CASSFTTSIYEQCF. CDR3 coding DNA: TGTGCCAGCAGTTTTACGACAAGTATCTACGAGCAGTGCTTC.